This TCR delta chain appears in the sequencing data of a study of gamma-delta T cells after stem cell transplantation. This clone was counted a few times. One base separates it from a far larger clone, so it is likely a read error. Other nucleotide sequences in the sample specify the same CDR3. The CDR3 contains 19 residues. Germline CDR1 is GEAIGNYY and CDR2 is EKD. TCRdb redid clone calling on the RT-PCR reads using CATT. The profile covers over 2,500 delta-chain clones, with approximately 2.6% appearing a single time and about a quarter taken by the ten largest. Sequencing used gamma-delta T cells. This receptor was identified in a human donor. It is not recorded whose cells these are; they may come from a transplant donor. This chain joins TRDV2 and TRDJ1, with 9 nucleotides matching TRDD3. CDR3 sequence: CACDTVTGGPHPYTDKLIF. The CDR3 coding sequence is TGCGCCTGTGACACCGTTACTGGGGGACCTCACCCGTACACCGATAAACTCATCTTT.